This T cell receptor beta chain was obtained from a study of CD8 T cells in Susac syndrome. Points from the study as a whole: The relatively small number of individuals in the TCR sequencing and HLA analysis was acknowledged by the study.

Negative isolation was applied to CD8+ and CD4+ T cells, and FACS enrichment was applied to TEMRA cells. It was with random hexamers that 0.5 to 1 ug RNA was reverse transcribed. Amplification of TCR beta CDR3 used immunoSEQ multiplex PCR across 54 Vbeta and 13 Jbeta. TCRdb analysed the immunoSEQ multiplex PCR reads with MiXCR anew, one entry per CDR3 protein. The repertoire holds about 160,000 distinct CDR3 sequences, 93% seen once, with more than 0.13% in the top ten. Germline lookup yields CDR1 KGHSH and CDR2 LQKENI. Trimming cost V 4 bases and J 3 bases; bases outside gene matches: 6. This CDR3 comprises 15 residues. Comments on this clonotype: Its antigen is as yet unknown.

The J gene is TRBJ2-5, the V gene TRBV18; 9 nucleotides match TRBD1. Sequencing was done on a sample of CD4+ T cells from PBMCs. The clonotype comes from a human donor in good health. The DNA of the CDR3 is TGTGCCAGCTCACGGACCCGGGACAGGGAAGAGACCCAGTACTTC. Translating gives CASSRTRDREETQYF.